The 17 T cell receptor beta chains below come from one sample, sequenced in a study of OX40 agonist ivuxolimab in advanced cancers. The protocol was immunoSEQ multiplex PCR, while the TCRdb copy is restricted to in-frame clones and leaves out a portion. The sample shows tens of thousands of clones, roughly 90% of them seen only once. Sample: CD4+ or CD8+ T cells sorted from blood, taken in a trial of the OX40 agonist ivuxolimab. The receptors originated from an adult with an advanced solid tumor such as melanoma, head and neck, liver or kidney cancer.

The genes are TRBV7-9 and TRBJ1-3, with D tentatively TRBD1 (5 bases). Germline lookup yields CDR1 SEHNR and CDR2 FQNEAQ (reference sequence). V lost 1 base and J lost 4, with 8 bases in between. The CDR3 spans 14 residues. CDR3 in DNA: TGTGCCAGCAGCTTAGTGGGGACCGGAAACACCATATATTTT. Its translation: CASSLVGTGNTIYF.

The chain employs TRBV5-1 and TRBJ2-5; no definite D call. This CDR3 is built from 14 residues. Trimming took off 4 bases at V and 0 bases at J, with 10 bases between the two ends. The germline CDR1 and CDR2 sequences are SGHRS and YFSETQ. The CDR3 loop reads CASSRPEDQETQYF. Written as DNA, the CDR3 is TGCGCCAGCAGCAGACCAGAGGACCAAGAGACCCAGTACTTC.

This clone was picked up a small number of times. This chain uses TRBV7-3 with TRBJ2-3, with TRBD2 identical over 11 bases. Unmatched junction bases numbered 6, after V lost 5 bases and J lost 2 bases. CDR3 size: 16 residues. CDR1 is SGHTA, CDR2 FQGTGA, per germline. Here the CDR3 reads CASSPIAGGPTDTQYF. The CDR3 region has the DNA TGTGCCAGCAGCCCCATAGCGGGAGGGCCCACAGATACGCAGTATTTT.

The chain couples TRBV5-6 to TRBJ2-7; D ambiguous. Germline CDR1 is SGHDT and CDR2 is YYEEEE. This CDR3 spans 11 amino acids. V gave up 5 bases and J gave up 4 bases, with 7 bases separating them. The CDR3, as DNA: TGTGCCAGCAGATCTGGGTACGAGCAGTACTTC. Translation gives CASRSGYEQYF.

The rearrangement uses TRBV4-1 and TRBJ1-2, with D possibly being TRBD1 (5 bases). CDR1 is MGHRA and CDR2 is YSYEKL in the germline V gene. This CDR3 spans 14 amino acids. Trimming stripped 3 bases from V and 2 bases from J, with 10 bases between. The CDR3 here is CASSQETANYGYTF. CDR3 DNA sequence: TGCGCCAGCAGCCAGGAGACAGCAAACTATGGCTACACCTTC.

The chain employs TRBV27 and TRBJ2-2; D is undetermined. The V and J ends lost 4 bases and 5 bases respectively, with 11 bases between them. Germline V lookup: CDR1 MNHEY, CDR2 SMNVEV (reference sequence). The CDR3 totals 14 residues. The CDR3 coding sequence is TGTGCCAGCAGTTCGCCAGGTCCTACCGGGGAGCTGTTTTTT. Residues: CASSSPGPTGELFF.

J is TRBJ2-1 and V is TRBV27, with D uncertain. Germline CDR1 reads MNHEY; CDR2 reads SMNVEV (reference sequence). The CDR3 extends over 13 amino acids. Trimming stripped 5 bases from V and 6 bases from J, with 11 bases between. CDR3 sequence: CASSPSLSNEQFF. CDR3 in DNA: TGTGCCAGCAGTCCATCTCTGAGCAATGAGCAGTTCTTC.

The genes are TRBV27 and TRBJ2-1, with 8 bases aligning to TRBD1. This CDR3 has 13 residues. Germline CDR1 is MNHEY and CDR2 is SMNVEV (reference sequence). V shed 10 bases and J 9 bases; nucleotides not matched to a gene: 11. The CDR3 here is CATGDRGKGEQFF. CDR3 sequence (DNA): TGTGCCACCGGAGACAGGGGCAAGGGTGAGCAGTTCTTC.

This clone was counted only a few times. This chain joins TRBV13 and TRBJ1-1; the D gene is possibly TRBD1 (5 bases). Germline-derived CDR1 and CDR2 are PRHDT and FYEKMQ (reference sequence). The germline V and J ends were trimmed by 1 base and 11 bases, with 11 bases remaining between them. The CDR3 has 12 residues. In DNA form, the CDR3 reads TGTGCCAGCAGCTTAGTTTTGGGGACGGCTTTCTTT. Residues: CASSLVLGTAFF.

This clone was seen once. This chain uses TRBV7-3 with TRBJ2-7, with 8 bases fitting TRBD2. The length of the CDR3 is 14 residues. V shed 5 bases and J 5 bases; nucleotides not matched to a gene: 8. Germline-derived CDR1 and CDR2 are SGHTA and FQGTGA. The CDR3 bases are TGTGCCAGCAGCCCAAGCGGGGGAAGGGACGAGCAGTACTTC. Translating gives CASSPSGGRDEQYF.

This chain links TRBV7-9 with TRBJ1-1; 8 bases map to TRBD1. This CDR3 spans 13 amino acids. Losses at the gene ends were 6 bases for V and 1 base for J; bases not matched to a gene: 1. Germline V CDR1 and CDR2: SEHNR, FQNEAQ (reference sequence). In nucleotides, the CDR3 is TGTGCCAGCAGGGGACAGGAGAACACTGAAGCTTTCTTT. Its protein product is CASRGQENTEAFF.

This chain connects TRBV18 to TRBJ2-1, with 7 bases that match TRBD2. Germline V gene lookup returns CDR1 KGHSH and CDR2 LQKENI. J was trimmed by 0 bases and V by 1 base; bases with no gene match: 3. This CDR3 has 16 amino acids. The CDR3 loop reads CASSPRRESSYNEQFF. CDR3 DNA sequence: TGTGCCAGCTCACCACGGCGGGAGAGCTCCTACAATGAGCAGTTCTTC. The full variable domain, in which reference TRBV18 and TRBJ2-1 provide the parts outside the CDR3, is NAGVMQNPRHLVRRRGQEARLRCSPMKGHSHVYWYRQLPEEGLKFMVYLQKENIIDESGMPKERFSAEFPKEGPSILRIQQVVRGDSAAYFCASSPRRESSYNEQFFGPGTRLTVL.

The chain joins TRBV9 to TRBJ2-7; D might be TRBD2 (6 bases). Germline V CDR1 and CDR2: SGDLS, YYNGEE. The CDR3 has 15 residues. V lost 0 bases, J lost 4 bases, and 14 bases lay in between. CDR3 region: CASSVGWSSDYEQYF. The DNA of the CDR3 is TGTGCCAGCAGCGTAGGGTGGTCTAGCGATTACGAGCAGTACTTC.

In this sample, this clone turned up once. The J gene is TRBJ1-2, the V gene TRBV18, with D perhaps matching TRBD1 (5 bases). V dropped 3 bases and J dropped 7 bases, with 15 bases sitting between them. Germline-derived CDR1 and CDR2 are KGHSH and LQKENI. The CDR3 is 14 amino acids. The CDR3 here is CASSPSGLESGYTF. CDR3 nucleotides: TGTGCCAGCTCACCCTCAGGGTTAGAGTCTGGCTACACCTTC.

The CDR3 DNA sequence: TGTGCCAGCAGACGTGGATCGAACACTGAAGCTTTCTTT. Its translation is CASRRGSNTEAFF. This chain uses TRBV27 with TRBJ1-1; D not resolved. The CDR3 has 13 amino acids. V gave up 6 bases and J gave up 1 base, with 9 bases separating them. Germline assignment: CDR1 MNHEY and CDR2 SMNVEV (reference sequence).

The chain employs TRBV27 and TRBJ1-2, with TRBD1 identical over 8 bases. CDR1 and CDR2 (germline): MNHEY, SMNVEV (reference sequence). Losses at the gene ends were 7 bases for V and 0 bases for J; bases not matched to a gene: 7. CDR3 length: 15 amino acids. CDR3 sequence: CASKPGQGSNYGYTF. CDR3 bases: TGTGCCAGCAAGCCAGGACAGGGTTCTAACTATGGCTACACCTTC.

The V and J genes are TRBV4-1 and TRBJ2-1, with 9 bases matching TRBD2. In germline, CDR1 is MGHRA, CDR2 YSYEKL. V shed 4 bases and J 0 bases; nucleotides not matched to a gene: 10. The CDR3 is 18 residues long. CDR3 DNA sequence: TGCGCCAGCAGCCCCCACGGGGTTAGCGGGAGCTCCTACAATGAGCAGTTCTTC. Encoded protein: CASSPHGVSGSSYNEQFF.